These T cell receptor beta chains were read from a single sample in a study of a mutant IDH1 vaccine in newly diagnosed glioma. No antigens are known for them. Only in-frame clones appear in the TCRdb table, and some are missing; sequencing was by immunoSEQ multiplex PCR. The sample shows 45,000 to 65,000 clones, roughly three quarters of them seen only once. The specimen comprised PBMCs, sampled from a glioma patient whose treatment included an IDH1 peptide vaccine. The source of these receptors is a woman aged 40-49 years with glioma. Some clones in this sample may be carry-over from other donors' samples. Each CDR3 is given with its conserved first and last residue.

j_call v_call cdr3_aa
TRBJ2-2 TRBV7-9 CASSFPQTVTGELFF
TRBJ2-7 TRBV10-2 CASSELDEQYF
TRBJ1-5 TRBV13 CASSLRGFGQPQHF
TRBJ2-2 TRBV7-9 CASSARGGVNTGELFF
TRBJ2-4 TRBV7-2 CASSPWTGGKNIQYF
TRBJ1-1 TRBV30 CAWSVGGNTEAFF
TRBJ1-2 TRBV2 CASSGMADSADGYTF
TRBJ2-5 TRBV5-6 CASSLQGRSETQYF
TRBJ1-2 TRBV18 CASSPDTLQGAGYGYTF
TRBJ2-7 TRBV5-4 CASSSTQSYEQYF
TRBJ1-1 TRBV4-2 CASSEGQGATEAFF
TRBJ2-1 TRBV19 CASSMGGLYNEQFF
TRBJ1-3 TRBV5-1 CASSLEASGNTIYF
TRBJ2-5 TRBV4-1 CASSQEVTRRETQYF
TRBJ2-7 TRBV29-1 CSVQTGGTSEQYF
TRBJ2-6 TRBV7-9 CASSLGTGSTGANVLTF
TRBJ1-4 TRBV14 CASSLLRSNEKLFF
TRBJ1-4 TRBV30 CAWSAGTSEKLFF
TRBJ2-1 TRBV2 CASTRTYNEQFF
TRBJ2-3 TRBV21-1 CASAMGTDTQYF
TRBJ2-3 TRBV11-2 CASSLASKGSGADTQYF
TRBJ2-7 TRBV11-2 CASSLDGGALSYEQYF
TRBJ1-6 TRBV18 CASSPLGGQGDSPLHF
TRBJ2-2 TRBV21-1 CASSKEGDHGELFF
TRBJ1-1 TRBV5-4 CASSLGADAEAFF
TRBJ1-3 TRBV10-2 CASSELGESGNTIYF
TRBJ2-5 TRBV5-6 CASSPSPQGAQETQYF
TRBJ1-1 TRBV19 CASRETGGRVAFF
TRBJ1-1 TRBV10-3 CAISETQNTEAFF
TRBJ1-2 TRBV20-1 CSARASNGYTF
TRBJ1-2 TRBV19 CASSIIHSSKANGYTF
TRBJ2-4 TRBV15 CATSLGQGGIQYF
TRBJ2-2 TRBV2 CASMGGQRELFF
TRBJ2-5 TRBV10-3 CAISAAGGQETQYF
TRBJ2-2 TRBV30 CAWSVNRDPNTGELFF
TRBJ1-5 TRBV7-2 CASSFLGQASQPQHF
TRBJ2-1 TRBV5-1 CASSLGDRGRNEQFF
TRBJ1-2 TRBV29-1 CSVRDRGYGYTF
TRBJ1-1 TRBV19 CASSSTGVRAFF
TRBJ1-2 TRBV6-5 CASSTRDRGPYGYTF
TRBJ2-7 TRBV4-3 CASSLRLAGVYEQYF
TRBJ2-2 TRBV7-9 CASSFTRDGTNTGELFF
TRBJ2-2 TRBV7-9 CASSYTSTGELFF
TRBJ1-2 TRBV5-4 CASSLIGDGYTF
TRBJ2-5 TRBV30 CAWSSWGGGETQYF
TRBJ2-2 TRBV9 CASSAPQESPDTGELFF
TRBJ1-1 TRBV6-6 CASSLGLAEAFF
TRBJ1-2 TRBV7-9 CASSFDTKNGYTF
TRBJ1-1 TRBV4-1 CASSQENRANTEAFF
TRBJ1-3 TRBV27 CASSLDRNSGNTIYF
TRBJ1-1 TRBV5-6 CASSSQTAPNTEAFF
TRBJ2-3 TRBV29-1 CSAVPLMGTDTQYF